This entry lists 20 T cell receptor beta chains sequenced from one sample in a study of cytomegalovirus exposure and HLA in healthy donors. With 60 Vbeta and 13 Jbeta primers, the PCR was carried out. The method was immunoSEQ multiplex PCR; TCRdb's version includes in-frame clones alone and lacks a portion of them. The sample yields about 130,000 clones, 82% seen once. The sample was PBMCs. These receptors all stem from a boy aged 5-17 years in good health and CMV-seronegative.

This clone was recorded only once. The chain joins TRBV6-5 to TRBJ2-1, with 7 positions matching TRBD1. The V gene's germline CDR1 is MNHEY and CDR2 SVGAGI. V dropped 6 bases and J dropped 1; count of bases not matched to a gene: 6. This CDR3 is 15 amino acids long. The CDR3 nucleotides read TGTGCCAGCAGCCGACGGACAGGATCCTACAATGAGCAGTTCTTC. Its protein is CASSRRTGSYNEQFF.

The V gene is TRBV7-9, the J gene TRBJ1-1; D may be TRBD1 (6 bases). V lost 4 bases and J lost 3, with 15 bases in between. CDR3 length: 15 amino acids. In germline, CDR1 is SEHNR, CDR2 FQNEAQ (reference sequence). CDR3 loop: CASSSSDNRDTEAFF. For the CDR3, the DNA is TGTGCCAGCAGCTCATCCGATAACAGGGACACTGAAGCTTTCTTT.

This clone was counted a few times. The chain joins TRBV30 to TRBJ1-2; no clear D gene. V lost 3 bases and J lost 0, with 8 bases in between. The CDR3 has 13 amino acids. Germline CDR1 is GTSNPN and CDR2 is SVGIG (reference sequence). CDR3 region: CAWRIPSNYGYTF. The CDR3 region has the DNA TGTGCCTGGAGAATCCCATCTAACTATGGCTACACCTTC.

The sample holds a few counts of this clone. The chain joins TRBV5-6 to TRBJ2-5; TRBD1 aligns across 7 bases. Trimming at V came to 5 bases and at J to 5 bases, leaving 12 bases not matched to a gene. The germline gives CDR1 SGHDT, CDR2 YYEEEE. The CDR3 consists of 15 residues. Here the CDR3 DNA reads TGTGCCAGCAGTATGCCGGGACAGCCACGGGAGACCCAGTACTTC. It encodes CASSMPGQPRETQYF.

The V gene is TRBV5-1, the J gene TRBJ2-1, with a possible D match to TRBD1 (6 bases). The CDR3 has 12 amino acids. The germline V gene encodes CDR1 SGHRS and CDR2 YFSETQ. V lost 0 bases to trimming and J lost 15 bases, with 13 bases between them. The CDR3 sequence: CASSLEGEGVFF. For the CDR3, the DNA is TGCGCCAGCAGCTTGGAGGGGGAAGGGGTGTTCTTC.

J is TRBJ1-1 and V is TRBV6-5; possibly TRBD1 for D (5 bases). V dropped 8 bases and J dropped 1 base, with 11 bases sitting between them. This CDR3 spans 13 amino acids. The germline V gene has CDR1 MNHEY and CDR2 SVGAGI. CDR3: CASWHRTNTEAFF. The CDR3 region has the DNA TGTGCCAGCTGGCACAGGACGAACACTGAAGCTTTCTTT.

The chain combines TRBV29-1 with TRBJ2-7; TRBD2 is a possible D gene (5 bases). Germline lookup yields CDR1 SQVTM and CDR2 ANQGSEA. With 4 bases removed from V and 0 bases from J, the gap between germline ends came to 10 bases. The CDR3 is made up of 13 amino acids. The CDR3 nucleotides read TGCAGCGTTGGAGGAGGTAGCTCCTACGAGCAGTACTTC. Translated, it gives CSVGGGSSYEQYF.

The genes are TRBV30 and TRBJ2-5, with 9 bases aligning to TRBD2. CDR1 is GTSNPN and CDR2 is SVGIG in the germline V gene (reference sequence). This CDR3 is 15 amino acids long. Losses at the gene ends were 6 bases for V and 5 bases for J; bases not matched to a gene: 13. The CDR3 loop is CACQTGSGSLETQYF. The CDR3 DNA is TGTGCCTGTCAAACTGGTAGCGGGAGCTTGGAGACCCAGTACTTC.

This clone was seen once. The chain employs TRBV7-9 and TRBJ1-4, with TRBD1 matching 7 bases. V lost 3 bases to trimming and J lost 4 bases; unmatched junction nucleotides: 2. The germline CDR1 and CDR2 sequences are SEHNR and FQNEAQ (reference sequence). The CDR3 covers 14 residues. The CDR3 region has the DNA TGTGCCAGCAGCTTTACAGGGGATAATGAAAAACTGTTTTTT. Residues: CASSFTGDNEKLFF.

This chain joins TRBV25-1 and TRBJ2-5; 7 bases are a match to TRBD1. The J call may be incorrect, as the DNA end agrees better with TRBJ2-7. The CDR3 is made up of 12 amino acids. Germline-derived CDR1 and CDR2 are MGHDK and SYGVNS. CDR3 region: CASSSGGREQYF. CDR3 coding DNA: TGTGCCAGCTCCTCAGGGGGTCGCGAGCAGTACTTC.

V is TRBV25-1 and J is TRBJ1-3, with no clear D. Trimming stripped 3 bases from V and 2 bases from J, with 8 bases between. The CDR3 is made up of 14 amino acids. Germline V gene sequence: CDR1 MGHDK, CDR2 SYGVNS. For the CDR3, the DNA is TGTGCCAGCAGTGAGCCCGCAGCTGGAAACACCATATATTTT. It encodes CASSEPAAGNTIYF.

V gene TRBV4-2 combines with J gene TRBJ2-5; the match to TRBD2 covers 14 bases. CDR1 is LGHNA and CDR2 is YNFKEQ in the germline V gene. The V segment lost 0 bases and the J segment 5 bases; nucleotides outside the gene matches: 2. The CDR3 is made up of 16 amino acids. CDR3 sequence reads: CASSQDWTSGRETQYF. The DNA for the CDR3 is TGTGCCAGCAGCCAAGATTGGACTAGCGGGAGGGAGACCCAGTACTTC.

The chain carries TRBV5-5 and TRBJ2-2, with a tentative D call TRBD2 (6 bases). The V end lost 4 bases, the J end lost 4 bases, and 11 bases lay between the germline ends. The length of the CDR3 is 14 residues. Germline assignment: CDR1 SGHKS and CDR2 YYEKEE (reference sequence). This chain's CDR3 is CASSRLESTGELFF. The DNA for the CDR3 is TGTGCCAGCAGCCGACTAGAAAGCACCGGGGAGCTGTTTTTT.

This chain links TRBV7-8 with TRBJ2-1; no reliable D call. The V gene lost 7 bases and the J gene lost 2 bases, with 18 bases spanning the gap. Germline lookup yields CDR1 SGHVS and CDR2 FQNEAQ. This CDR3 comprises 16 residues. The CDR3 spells CASTPTGLQAYNEQFF. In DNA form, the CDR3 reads TGTGCCAGCACTCCCACTGGGCTCCAAGCCTACAATGAGCAGTTCTTC.

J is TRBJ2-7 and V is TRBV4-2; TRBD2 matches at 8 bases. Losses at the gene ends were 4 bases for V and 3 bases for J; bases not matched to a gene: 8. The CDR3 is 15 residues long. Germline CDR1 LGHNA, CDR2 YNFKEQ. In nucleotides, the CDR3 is TGTGCCAGCAGCCCGGGGGGTAGCGGGAACTACGAGCAGTACTTC. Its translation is CASSPGGSGNYEQYF.

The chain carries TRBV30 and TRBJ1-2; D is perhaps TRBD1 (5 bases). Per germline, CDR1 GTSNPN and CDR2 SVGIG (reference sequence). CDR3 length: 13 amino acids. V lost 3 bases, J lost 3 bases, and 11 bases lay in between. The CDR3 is CAWSEGVDYGYTF. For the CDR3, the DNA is TGTGCCTGGAGCGAAGGGGTCGACTATGGCTACACCTTC.

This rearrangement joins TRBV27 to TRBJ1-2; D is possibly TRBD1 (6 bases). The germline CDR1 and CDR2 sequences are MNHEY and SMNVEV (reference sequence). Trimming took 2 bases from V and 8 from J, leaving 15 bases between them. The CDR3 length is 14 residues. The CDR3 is CASSLRAGAEGYTF. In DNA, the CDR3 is TGTGCCAGCAGTTTAAGGGCGGGGGCTGAGGGCTACACCTTC.

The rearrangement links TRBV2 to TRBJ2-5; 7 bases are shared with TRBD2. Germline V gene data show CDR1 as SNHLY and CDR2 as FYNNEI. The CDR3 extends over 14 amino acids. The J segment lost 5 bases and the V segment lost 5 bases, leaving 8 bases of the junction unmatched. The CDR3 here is CASSPREGRETQYF. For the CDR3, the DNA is TGTGCCAGCAGTCCCAGGGAGGGGCGGGAGACCCAGTACTTC.

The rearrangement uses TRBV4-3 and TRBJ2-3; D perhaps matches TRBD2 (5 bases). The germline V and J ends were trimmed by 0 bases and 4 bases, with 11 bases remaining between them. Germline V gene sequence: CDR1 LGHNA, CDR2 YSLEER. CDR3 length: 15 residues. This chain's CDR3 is CASSQDNMEADTQYF. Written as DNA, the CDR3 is TGCGCCAGCAGCCAAGATAATATGGAGGCAGATACGCAGTATTTT.

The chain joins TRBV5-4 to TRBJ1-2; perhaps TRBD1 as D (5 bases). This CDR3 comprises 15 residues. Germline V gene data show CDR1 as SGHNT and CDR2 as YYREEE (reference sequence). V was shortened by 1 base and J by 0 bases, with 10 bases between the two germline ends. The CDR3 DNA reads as TGTGCCAGCAGCTTGCGCCCGACAGCTAACTATGGCTACACCTTC. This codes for CASSLRPTANYGYTF.